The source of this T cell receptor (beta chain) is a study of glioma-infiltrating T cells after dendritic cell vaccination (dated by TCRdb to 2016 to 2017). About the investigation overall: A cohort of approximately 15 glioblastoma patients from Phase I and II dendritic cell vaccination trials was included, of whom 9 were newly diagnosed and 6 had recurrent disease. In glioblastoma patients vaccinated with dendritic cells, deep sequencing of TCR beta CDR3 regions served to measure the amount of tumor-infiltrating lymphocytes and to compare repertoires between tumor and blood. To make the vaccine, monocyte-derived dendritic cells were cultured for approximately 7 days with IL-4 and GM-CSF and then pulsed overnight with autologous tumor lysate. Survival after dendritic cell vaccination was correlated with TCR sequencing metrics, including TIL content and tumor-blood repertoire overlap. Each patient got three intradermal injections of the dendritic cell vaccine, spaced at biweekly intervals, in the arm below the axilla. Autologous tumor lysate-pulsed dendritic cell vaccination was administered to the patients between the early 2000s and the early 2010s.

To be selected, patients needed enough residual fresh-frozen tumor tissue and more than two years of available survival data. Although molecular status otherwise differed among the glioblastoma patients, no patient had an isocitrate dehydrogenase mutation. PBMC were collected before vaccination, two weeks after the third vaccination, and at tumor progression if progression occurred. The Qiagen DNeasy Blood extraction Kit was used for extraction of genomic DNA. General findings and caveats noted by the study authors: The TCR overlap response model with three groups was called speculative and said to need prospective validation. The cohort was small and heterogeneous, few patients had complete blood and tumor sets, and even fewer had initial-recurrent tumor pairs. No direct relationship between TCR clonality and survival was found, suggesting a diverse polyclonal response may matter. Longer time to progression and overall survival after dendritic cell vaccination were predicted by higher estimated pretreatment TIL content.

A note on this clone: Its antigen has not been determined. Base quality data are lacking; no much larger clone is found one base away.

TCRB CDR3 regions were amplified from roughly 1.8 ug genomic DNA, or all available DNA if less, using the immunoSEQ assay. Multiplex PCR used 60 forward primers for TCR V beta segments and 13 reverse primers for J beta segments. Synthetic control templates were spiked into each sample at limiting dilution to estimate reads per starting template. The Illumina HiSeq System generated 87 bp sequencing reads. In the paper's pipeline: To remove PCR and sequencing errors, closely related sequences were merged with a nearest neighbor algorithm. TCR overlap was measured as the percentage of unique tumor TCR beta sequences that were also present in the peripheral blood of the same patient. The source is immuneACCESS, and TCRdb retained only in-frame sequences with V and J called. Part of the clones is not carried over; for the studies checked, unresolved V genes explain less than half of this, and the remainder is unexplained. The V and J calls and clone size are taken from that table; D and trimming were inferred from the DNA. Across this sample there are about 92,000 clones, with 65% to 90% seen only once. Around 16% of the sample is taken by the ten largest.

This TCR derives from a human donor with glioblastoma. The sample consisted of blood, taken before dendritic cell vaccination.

The nucleotide sequence is given as TGTGCCAGCAGCTTGGGTTGGGGGACAGGGGATGAAAAACTGTTTTTT. Translated, this is CASSLGWGTGDEKLFF. The sequence is built from TRBV7-6 and TRBJ1-4, with 10 bases in between that match TRBD1. V lost 3 bases and J lost 6 bases, and the count of bases not matched to a germline gene is 7. CDR1 is given as SGHVS and CDR2 as FNYEAQ, both from the germline V gene. Counted from cysteine to phenylalanine, this CDR3 has 16 amino acids. Just the 48-base CDR3 DNA is kept, in frame starting at base 1.